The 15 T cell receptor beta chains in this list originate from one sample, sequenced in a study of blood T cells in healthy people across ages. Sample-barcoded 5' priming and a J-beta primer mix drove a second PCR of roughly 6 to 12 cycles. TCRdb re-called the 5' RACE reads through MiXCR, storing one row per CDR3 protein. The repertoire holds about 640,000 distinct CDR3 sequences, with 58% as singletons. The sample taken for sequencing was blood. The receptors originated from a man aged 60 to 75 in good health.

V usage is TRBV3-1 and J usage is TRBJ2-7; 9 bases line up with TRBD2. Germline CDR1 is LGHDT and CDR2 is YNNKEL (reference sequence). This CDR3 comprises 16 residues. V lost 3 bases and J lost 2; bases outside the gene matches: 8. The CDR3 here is CASSQGTSGRTYEQYF. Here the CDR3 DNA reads TGTGCCAGCAGCCAGGGTACTAGCGGGCGAACCTACGAGCAGTACTTC.

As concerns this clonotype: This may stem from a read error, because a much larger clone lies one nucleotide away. Here the CDR3 reads CASSSGDRTYEQYF. As DNA, the CDR3 is TGTGCCAGCAGCTCAGGGGACAGAACCTACGAGCAGTACTTC. The chain couples TRBV7-9 to TRBJ2-7, with TRBD1 matching 7 bases. Unmatched junction bases numbered 5, after V lost 4 bases and J lost 2 bases. The CDR3 totals 14 residues. Per the germline V gene, CDR1 is SEHNR and CDR2 is FQNEAQ (reference sequence). The full variable domain, its missing parts supplied by reference TRBV7-9 and TRBJ2-7, is DTGVSQNPRHKITKRGQNVTFRCDPISEHNRLYWYRQTLGQGPEFLTYFQNEAQLEKSRLLSDRFSAERPKGSFSTLEIQRTEQGDSAMYLCASSSGDRTYEQYFGPGTRLTVT.

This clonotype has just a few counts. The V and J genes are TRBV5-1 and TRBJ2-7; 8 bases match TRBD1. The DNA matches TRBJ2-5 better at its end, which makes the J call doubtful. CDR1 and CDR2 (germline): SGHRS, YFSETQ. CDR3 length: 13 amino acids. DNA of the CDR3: TGCGCCAGCAGCGTGGGACAGGCAGAGACCCAGTACTTC. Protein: CASSVGQAETQYF.

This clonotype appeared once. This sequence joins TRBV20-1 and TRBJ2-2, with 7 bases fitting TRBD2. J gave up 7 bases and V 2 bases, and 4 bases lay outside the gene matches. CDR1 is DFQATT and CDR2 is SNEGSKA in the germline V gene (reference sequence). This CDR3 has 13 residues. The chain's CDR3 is CSARTTSDGELFF. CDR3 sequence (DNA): TGCAGTGCTAGAACCACTAGCGACGGGGAGCTGTTTTTT.

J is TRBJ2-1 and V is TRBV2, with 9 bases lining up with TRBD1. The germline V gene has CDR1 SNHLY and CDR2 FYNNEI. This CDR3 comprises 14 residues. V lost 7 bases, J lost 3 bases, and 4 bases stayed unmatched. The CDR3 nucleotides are TGTGCCAGCACCGGGACAGGGTACTACAATGAGCAGTTCTTC. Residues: CASTGTGYYNEQFF.

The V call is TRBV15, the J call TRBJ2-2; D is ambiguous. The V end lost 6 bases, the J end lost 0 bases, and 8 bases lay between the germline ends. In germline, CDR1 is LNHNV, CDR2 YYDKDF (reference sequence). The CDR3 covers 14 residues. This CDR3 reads CATRDDSNTGELFF. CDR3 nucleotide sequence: TGTGCCACCAGAGACGACTCGAACACCGGGGAGCTGTTTTTT.

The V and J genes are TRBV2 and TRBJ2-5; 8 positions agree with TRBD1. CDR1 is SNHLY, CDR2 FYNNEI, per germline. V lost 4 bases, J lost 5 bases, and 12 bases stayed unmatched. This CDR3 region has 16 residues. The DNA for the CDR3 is TGTGCCAGCAGTGCCCACTCGACAGGGGCGGGGGAGACCCAGTACTTC. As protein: CASSAHSTGAGETQYF. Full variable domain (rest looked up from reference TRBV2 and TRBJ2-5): EPEVTQTPSHQVTQMGQEVILRCVPISNHLYFYWYRQILGQKVEFLVSFYNNEISEKSEIFDDQFSVERPDGSNFTLKIRSTKLEDSAMYFCASSAHSTGAGETQYFGPGTRLLVL.

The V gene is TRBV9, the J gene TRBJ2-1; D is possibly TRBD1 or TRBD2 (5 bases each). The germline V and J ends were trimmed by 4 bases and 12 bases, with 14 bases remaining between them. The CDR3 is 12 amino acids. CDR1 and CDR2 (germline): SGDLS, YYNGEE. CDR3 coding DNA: TGTGCCAGCAGCCCGGAAACGGGGACGCAGTTCTTC. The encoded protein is CASSPETGTQFF.

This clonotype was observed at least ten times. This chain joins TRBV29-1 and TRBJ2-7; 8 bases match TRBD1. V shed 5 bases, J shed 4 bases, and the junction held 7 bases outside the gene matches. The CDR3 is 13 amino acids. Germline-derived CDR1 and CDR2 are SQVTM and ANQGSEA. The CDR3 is CSVTGTGVYEQYF. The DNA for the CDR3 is TGCAGCGTTACCGGGACAGGAGTTTACGAGCAGTACTTC.

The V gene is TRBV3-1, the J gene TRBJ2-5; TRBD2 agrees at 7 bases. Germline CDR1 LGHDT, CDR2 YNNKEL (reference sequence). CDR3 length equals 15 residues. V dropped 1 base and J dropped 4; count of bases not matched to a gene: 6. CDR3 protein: CASSQVASGAETQYF. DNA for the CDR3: TGTGCCAGCAGCCAAGTCGCAAGCGGGGCAGAGACCCAGTACTTC.

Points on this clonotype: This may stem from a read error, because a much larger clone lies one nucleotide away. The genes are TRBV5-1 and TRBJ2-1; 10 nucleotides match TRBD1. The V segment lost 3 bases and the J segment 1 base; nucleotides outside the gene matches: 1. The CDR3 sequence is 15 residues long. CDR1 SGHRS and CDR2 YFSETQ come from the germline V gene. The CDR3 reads CASSWGQGSYNEQFF. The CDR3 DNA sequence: TGCGCCAGCAGCTGGGGACAGGGGTCCTACAATGAGCAGTTCTTC.

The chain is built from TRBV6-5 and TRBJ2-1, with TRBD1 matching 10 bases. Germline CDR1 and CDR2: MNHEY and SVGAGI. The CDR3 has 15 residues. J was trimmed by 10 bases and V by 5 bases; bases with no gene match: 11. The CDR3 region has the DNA TGTGCCAGCAGTCCAGACAGGGGGCGAGCCTACGAGCAGTTCTTC. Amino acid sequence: CASSPDRGRAYEQFF.

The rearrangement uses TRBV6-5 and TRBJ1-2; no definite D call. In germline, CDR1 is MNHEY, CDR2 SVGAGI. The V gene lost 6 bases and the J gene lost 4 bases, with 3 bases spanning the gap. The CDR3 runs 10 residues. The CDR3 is CASRLYGYTF. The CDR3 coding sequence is TGTGCCAGCAGGCTCTATGGCTACACCTTC.

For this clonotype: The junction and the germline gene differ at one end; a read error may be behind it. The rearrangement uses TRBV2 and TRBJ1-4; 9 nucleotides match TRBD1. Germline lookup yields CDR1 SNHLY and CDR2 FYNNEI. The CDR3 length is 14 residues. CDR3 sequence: CASTLDRGDEELFF. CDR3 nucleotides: TGTGCCAGCACCCTGGACAGGGGTGATGAAGAACTGTTTTTT. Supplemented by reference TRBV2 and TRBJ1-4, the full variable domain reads EPEVTQTPSHQVTQMGQEVILRCVPISNHLYFYWYRQILGQKVEFLVSFYNNEISEKSEIFDDQFSVERPDGSNFTLKIRSTKLEDSAMYFCASTLDRGDEELFFGSGTQLSVL.

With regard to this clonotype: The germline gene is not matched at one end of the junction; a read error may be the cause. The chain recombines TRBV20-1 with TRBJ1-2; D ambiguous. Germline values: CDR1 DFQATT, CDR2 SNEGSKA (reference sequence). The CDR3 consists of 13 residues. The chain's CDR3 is CSAGEGANYGYTF. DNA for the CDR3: TGCAGTGCTGGAGAAGGAGCTAACTATGGCTACACCTTC.